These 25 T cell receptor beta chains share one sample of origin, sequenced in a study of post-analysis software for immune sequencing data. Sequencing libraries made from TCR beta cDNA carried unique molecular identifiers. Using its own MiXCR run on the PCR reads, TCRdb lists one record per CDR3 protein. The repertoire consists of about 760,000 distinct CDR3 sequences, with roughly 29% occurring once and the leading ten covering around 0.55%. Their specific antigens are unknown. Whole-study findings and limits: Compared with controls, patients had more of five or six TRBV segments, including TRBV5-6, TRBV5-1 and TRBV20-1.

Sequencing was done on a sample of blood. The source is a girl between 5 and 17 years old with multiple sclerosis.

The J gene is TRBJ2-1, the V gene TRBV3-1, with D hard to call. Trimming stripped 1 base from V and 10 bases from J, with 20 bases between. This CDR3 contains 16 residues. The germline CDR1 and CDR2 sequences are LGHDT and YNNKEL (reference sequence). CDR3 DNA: TGTGCCAGCAGCCAAGGGGCCGAAAGGCTTCGCTGGGAGCAGTTCTTC. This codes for CASSQGAERLRWEQFF.

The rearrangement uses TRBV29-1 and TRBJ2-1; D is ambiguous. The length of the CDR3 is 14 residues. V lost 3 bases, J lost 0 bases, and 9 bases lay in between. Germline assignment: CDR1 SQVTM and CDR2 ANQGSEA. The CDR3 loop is CSVDKTFSYNEQFF. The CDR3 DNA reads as TGCAGCGTTGATAAGACCTTCTCCTACAATGAGCAGTTCTTC.

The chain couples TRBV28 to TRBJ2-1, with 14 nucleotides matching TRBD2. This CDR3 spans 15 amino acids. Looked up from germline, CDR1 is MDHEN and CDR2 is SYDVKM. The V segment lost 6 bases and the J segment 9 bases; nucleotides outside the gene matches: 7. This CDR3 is CASSLGLAGGSEQFF. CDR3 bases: TGTGCCAGCAGCCTCGGACTAGCGGGAGGTAGTGAGCAGTTCTTC.

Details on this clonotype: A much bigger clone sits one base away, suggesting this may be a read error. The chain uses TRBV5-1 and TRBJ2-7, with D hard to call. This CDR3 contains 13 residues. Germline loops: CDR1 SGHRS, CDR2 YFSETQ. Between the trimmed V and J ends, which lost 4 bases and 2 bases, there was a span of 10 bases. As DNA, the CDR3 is TGCGCCAGCAGCCGATCACAGACCTACGAGCAGTACGTC. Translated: CASSRSQTYEQYV.

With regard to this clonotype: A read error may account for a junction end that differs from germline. The DNA for the CDR3 is TGCGACAGCAGCTTGTCAAGCTCCTACGAGCAGTACTTC. It yields the protein CDSSLSSSYEQYF. The chain is built from TRBV5-1 and TRBJ2-7; no definite D call. CDR1 SGHRS and CDR2 YFSETQ come from the germline V gene. The CDR3 loop spans 13 amino acids.

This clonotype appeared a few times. The CDR3 spells CASSVRQPDSTDTQYF. CDR3 nucleotides: TGTGCCAGCAGTGTACGGCAACCGGACAGCACAGATACGCAGTATTTT. This sequence joins TRBV12-3 or TRBV12-4 and TRBJ2-3; D remains ambiguous. The CDR3 runs to 16 residues. V was trimmed by 5 bases and J by 0 bases, leaving 15 bases between them.

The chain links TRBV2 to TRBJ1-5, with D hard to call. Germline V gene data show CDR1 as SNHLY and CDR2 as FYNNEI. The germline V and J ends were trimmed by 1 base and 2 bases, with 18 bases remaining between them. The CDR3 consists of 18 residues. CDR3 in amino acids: CASSEETGGPEGNQPQHF. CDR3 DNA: TGTGCCAGCAGTGAAGAAACTGGCGGACCTGAGGGCAATCAGCCCCAGCATTTT.

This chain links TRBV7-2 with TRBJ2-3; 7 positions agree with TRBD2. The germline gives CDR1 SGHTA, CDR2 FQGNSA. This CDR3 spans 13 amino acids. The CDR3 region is CAARDYGTDTQYF. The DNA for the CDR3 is TGTGCTGCCAGGGACTATGGCACAGATACGCAGTATTTT.

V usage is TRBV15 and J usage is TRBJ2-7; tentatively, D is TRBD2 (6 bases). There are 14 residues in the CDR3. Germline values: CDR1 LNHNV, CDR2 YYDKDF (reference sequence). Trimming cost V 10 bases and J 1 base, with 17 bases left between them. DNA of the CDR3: TGTGCCATCTCAAGGGACTTTAGTTCCTACGAGCAGTACTTC. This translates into CAISRDFSSYEQYF.

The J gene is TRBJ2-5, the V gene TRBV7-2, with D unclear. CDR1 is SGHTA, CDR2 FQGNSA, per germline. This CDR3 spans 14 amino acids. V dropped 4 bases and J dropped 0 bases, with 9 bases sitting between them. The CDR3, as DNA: TGTGCCAGCAGCTCGGAGCCATACCAAGAGACCCAGTACTTC. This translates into CASSSEPYQETQYF. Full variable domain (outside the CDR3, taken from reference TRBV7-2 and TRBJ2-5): GAGVSQSPSNKVTEKGKDVELRCDPISGHTALYWYRQSLGQGLEFLIYFQGNSAPDKSGLPSDRFSAERTGGSVSTLTIQRTQQEDSAVYLCASSSEPYQETQYFGPGTRLLVL.

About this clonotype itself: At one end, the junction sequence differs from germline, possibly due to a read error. The CDR3 nucleotides are TGCGCCCGCAGTTCTGGGGACCACGCGGGGCAGGGAGCAGAGTCCCAGTACTTC. This encodes CARSSGDHAGQGAESQYF. V usage is TRBV5-1 and J usage is TRBJ2-5; perhaps TRBD2 as D (6 bases). The germline V gene encodes CDR1 SGHRS and CDR2 YFSETQ. This CDR3 comprises 18 residues.

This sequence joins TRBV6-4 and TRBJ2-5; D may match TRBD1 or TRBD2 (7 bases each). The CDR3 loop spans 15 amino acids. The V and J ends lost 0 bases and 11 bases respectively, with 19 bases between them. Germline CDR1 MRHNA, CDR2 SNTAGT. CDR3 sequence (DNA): TGTGCCAGCAGTGACTCAGGGGGCAGGGGGGGTGAGCAGTACTTC. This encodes CASSDSGGRGGEQYF.

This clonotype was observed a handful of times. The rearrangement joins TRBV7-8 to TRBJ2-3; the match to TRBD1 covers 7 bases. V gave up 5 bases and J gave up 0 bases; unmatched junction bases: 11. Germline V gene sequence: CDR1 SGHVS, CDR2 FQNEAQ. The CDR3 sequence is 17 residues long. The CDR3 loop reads CASSQHRGTISTDTQYF. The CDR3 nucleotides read TGTGCCAGCAGCCAGCACAGGGGAACGATTAGCACAGATACGCAGTATTTT.

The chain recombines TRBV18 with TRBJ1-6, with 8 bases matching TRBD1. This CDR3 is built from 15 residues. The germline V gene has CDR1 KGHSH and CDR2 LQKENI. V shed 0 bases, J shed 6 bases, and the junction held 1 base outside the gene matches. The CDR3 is CASSPPGQANSPLHF. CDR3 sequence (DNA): TGTGCCAGCTCACCACCGGGACAGGCTAATTCACCCCTCCACTTT. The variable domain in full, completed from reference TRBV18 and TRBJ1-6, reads NAGVMQNPRHLVRRRGQEARLRCSPMKGHSHVYWYRQLPEEGLKFMVYLQKENIIDESGMPKERFSAEFPKEGPSILRIQQVVRGDSAAYFCASSPPGQANSPLHFGNGTRLTVT.

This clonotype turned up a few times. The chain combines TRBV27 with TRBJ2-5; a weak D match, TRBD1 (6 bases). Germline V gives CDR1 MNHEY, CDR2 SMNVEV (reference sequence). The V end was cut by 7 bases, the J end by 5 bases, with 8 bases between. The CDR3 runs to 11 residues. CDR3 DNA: TGTGCCAGCAACCAGGGGGAGACCCAGTACTTC. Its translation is CASNQGETQYF.

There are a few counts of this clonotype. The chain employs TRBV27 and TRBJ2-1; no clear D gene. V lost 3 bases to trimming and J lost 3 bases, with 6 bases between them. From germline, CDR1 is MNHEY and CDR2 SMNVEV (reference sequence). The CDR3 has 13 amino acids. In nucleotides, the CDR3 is TGTGCCAGCAGTTTCAGGTTCTACAATGAGCAGTTCTTC. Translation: CASSFRFYNEQFF.

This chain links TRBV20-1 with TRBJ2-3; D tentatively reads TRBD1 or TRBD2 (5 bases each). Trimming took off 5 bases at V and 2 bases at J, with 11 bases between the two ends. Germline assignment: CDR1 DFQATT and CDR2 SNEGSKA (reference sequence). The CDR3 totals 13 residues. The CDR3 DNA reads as TGCAGTGCTCCGGGACCCACCACAGATACGCAGTATTTT. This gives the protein CSAPGPTTDTQYF.

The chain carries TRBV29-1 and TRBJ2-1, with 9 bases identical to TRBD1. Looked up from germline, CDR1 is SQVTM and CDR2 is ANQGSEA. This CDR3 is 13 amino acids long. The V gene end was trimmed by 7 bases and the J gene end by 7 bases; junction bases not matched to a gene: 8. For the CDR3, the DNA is TGCAGCGCGAGACTAGGGACAGGGAATGAGCAGTTCTTC. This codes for CSARLGTGNEQFF.

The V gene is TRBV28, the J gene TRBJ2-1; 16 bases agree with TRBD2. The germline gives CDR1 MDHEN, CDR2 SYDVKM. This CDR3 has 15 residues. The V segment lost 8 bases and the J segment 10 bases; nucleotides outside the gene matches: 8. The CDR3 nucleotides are TGTGCCAGCCGGGGACTAGCGGGAGGGAGGCAGGAGCAGTTCTTC. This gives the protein CASRGLAGGRQEQFF.

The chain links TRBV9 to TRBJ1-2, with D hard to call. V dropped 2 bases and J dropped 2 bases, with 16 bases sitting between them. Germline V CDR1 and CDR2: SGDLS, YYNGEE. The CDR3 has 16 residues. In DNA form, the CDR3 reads TGTGCCAGCAGCGTCCGCCTTGACGGCCAGAACTATGGCTACACCTTC. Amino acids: CASSVRLDGQNYGYTF.

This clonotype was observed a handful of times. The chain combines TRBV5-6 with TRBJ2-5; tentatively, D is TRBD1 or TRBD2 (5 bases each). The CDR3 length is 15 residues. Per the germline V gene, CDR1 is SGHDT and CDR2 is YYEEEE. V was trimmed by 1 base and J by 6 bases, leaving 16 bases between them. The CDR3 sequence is CASSLRGELGKTQYF. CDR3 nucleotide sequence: TGTGCCAGCAGCTTGCGAGGGGAATTGGGGAAGACCCAGTACTTC. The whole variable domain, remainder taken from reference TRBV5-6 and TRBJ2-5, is DAGVTQSPTHLIKTRGQQVTLRCSPKSGHDTVSWYQQALGQGPQFIFQYYEEEERQRGNFPDRFSGHQFPNYSSELNVNALLLGDSALYLCASSLRGELGKTQYFGPGTRLLVL.

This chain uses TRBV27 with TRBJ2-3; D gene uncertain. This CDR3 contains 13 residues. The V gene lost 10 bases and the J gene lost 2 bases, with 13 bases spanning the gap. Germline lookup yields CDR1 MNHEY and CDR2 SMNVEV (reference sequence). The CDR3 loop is CAIRSRLTDTQYF. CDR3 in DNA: TGTGCCATCCGCAGTCGCCTCACAGATACGCAGTATTTT.

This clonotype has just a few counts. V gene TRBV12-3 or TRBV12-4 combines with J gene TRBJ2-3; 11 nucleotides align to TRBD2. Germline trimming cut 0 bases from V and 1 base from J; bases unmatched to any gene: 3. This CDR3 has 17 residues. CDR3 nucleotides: TGTGCCAGCAGTTTAGCGGAGGGACTAGCGGGCACAGATACGCAGTATTTT. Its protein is CASSLAEGLAGTDTQYF.

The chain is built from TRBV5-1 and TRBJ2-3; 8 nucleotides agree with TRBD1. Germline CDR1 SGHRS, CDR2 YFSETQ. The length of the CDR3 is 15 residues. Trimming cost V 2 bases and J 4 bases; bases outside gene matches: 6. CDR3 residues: CASSFLQGGADTQYF. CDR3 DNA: TGCGCCAGCAGCTTCCTACAGGGGGGTGCAGATACGCAGTATTTT. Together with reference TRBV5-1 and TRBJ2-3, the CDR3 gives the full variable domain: KAGVTQTPRYLIKTRGQQVTLSCSPISGHRSVSWYQQTPGQGLQFLFEYFSETQRNKGNFPGRFSGRQFSNSRSEMNVSTLELGDSALYLCASSFLQGGADTQYFGPGTRLTVL.

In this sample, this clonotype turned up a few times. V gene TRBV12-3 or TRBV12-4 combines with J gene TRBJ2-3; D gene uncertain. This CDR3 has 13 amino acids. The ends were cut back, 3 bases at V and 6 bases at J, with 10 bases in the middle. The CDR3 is CASSLPGGDTQYF. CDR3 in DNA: TGTGCCAGCAGTTTGCCAGGCGGTGATACGCAGTATTTT.